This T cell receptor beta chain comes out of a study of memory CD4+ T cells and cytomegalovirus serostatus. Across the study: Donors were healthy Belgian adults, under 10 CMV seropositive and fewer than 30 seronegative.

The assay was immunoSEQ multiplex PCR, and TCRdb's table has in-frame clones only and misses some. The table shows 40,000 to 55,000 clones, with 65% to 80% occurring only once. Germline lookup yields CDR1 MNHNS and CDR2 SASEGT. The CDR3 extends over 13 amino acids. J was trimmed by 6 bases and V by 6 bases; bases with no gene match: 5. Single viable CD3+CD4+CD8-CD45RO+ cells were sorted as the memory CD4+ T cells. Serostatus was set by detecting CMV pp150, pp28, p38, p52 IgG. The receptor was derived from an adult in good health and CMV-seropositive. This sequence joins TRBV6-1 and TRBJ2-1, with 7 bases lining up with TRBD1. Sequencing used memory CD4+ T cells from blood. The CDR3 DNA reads TGTGCCAGCAGGGTACAGGGGCCCAATGAGCAGTTCTTC. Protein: CASRVQGPNEQFF.